The 5 T cell receptor beta chains given below trace back to one sample, sequenced in a study of T cell responses to AZD1222 COVID-19 vaccine. Generated by immunoSEQ multiplex PCR, the TCRdb table keeps only in-frame clones and is missing some. This sample has about 110,000 clones, with 92% found just once. The specimen comprised peripheral blood, sampled 28 days after the second AZD1222 dose. The receptor set was obtained from an adult who received the AZD1222 COVID-19 vaccine.

The chain is built from TRBV3-1 (or the pseudogene TRBV3-2) and TRBJ2-1; D ambiguous. Germline V gives CDR1 LGHDT, CDR2 YNNKEL (reference sequence). Trimming took 1 base from V and 0 from J, leaving 13 bases between them. The CDR3 has 17 amino acids. CDR3 sequence reads: CASSQVARSGSYNEQFF. The CDR3 nucleotides read TGTGCCAGCAGCCAAGTAGCTAGATCGGGCTCCTACAATGAGCAGTTCTTC.

The V gene is TRBV19, the J gene TRBJ2-1, with D perhaps TRBD1 or TRBD2 (5 bases each). V lost 8 bases to trimming and J lost 4 bases, with 18 bases between them. Germline assignment: CDR1 LNHDA and CDR2 SQIVND (reference sequence). The CDR3 is 15 residues long. The CDR3 sequence: CASDPGTGLYNEQFF. CDR3 in DNA: TGTGCCAGTGATCCCGGGACGGGGCTTTACAATGAGCAGTTCTTC.

The chain combines TRBV2 with TRBJ2-5; TRBD2 agrees at 15 bases. The trim removed 7 bases at V and 5 bases at J, leaving 5 bases unmatched. Germline values: CDR1 SNHLY, CDR2 FYNNEI. This CDR3 region has 15 residues. The CDR3 region is CASTPGTSGRETQYF. CDR3 nucleotide sequence: TGTGCCAGCACCCCGGGGACTAGCGGGAGGGAGACCCAGTACTTC.

This rearrangement joins TRBV24-1 to TRBJ2-1, with D tentatively TRBD1 (8 bases). The CDR3 is 17 amino acids. The germline V gene has CDR1 KGHDR and CDR2 SFDVKD. Trimming removed 9 bases from V and 7 bases from J, with 27 bases in between. In DNA, the CDR3 is TGTGCCACCGGAGCCAACAGGGGGGGTTATGGATCTAATGAGCAGTTCTTC. Translation gives CATGANRGGYGSNEQFF.

This clone has just one count. The genes are TRBV5-4 and TRBJ1-4; D ambiguous. The CDR3 contains 12 residues. Trimming shortened V by 0 bases and J by 8 bases, and 5 bases separated the two germline ends. The V gene's germline CDR1 is SGHNT and CDR2 YYREEE (reference sequence). The DNA for the CDR3 is TGTGCCAGCAGCTTGGCCGGCGAAAAACTGTTTTTT. It encodes CASSLAGEKLFF.